This TCR beta chain was recorded in a study of cytomegalovirus exposure and HLA in healthy donors. Study in general: The 120 validation repertoires, a later analysis reported, used the same platform as the 700 or so repertoires from the first cohort. Study-wide points: According to the study, around 160 TCR beta chains were cytomegalovirus-associated. As was reported, the classifier diagnosed cytomegalovirus status with high specificity and sensitivity.

Assay used: immunoSEQ multiplex PCR; TCRdb lists only in-frame clones, some missing. The sample records some 84,000 clones, under 95% being singletons. The CDR3 covers 21 residues. Germline V gene data show CDR1 as SGHRS and CDR2 as YFSETQ. V was pared by 3 bases and J by 0 bases, with 20 bases of the junction left unmatched. For this clone: Antigen specificity is unknown.

Sample: PBMCs. V is TRBV5-1 and J is TRBJ2-1, with TRBD2 matching 8 bases. This receptor was identified in a man under 40 in good health and CMV-seronegative. The DNA for the CDR3 is TGCGCCAGCAGCTGGAACAGGGCCCCGGGTAGCGGGGTCCTCTCCTACAATGAGCAGTTCTTC. It codes for CASSWNRAPGSGVLSYNEQFF.